A single sample is the source of the 15 T cell receptor beta chains below, sequenced in a study of human T cells and chemical hapten exposure. TCRdb redid the calling of the RACE reads with MiXCR, one entry per CDR3 protein. In the table there are 60,000 to 80,000 distinct CDR3 sequences, around a third of which are singletons. Specified time point: patch test 1, 2 weeks after DPC sensitization. Treatment given: therapeutic diphenylcyclopropenone sensitization with weekly scalp DPC. This sample comprised whole blood, obtained in connection with sensitization to the hapten diphenylcyclopropenone (DPC). The receptors stem from a man aged 40-49 years with alopecia areata. Some clones in this sample may be carry-over from other donors' samples.

The chain carries TRBV7-9 and TRBJ1-1; D unresolved. This CDR3 has 16 residues. CDR1 is SEHNR, CDR2 FQNEAQ, per germline (reference sequence). The ends were cut back, 8 bases at V and 8 bases at J, with 27 bases in the middle. The CDR3 DNA is TGTGCCAGCCGTCCCTTGAGAACAAAGGTAGTTGTGGAAGCTTTCTTT. Translation gives CASRPLRTKVVVEAFF.

Notes on this clonotype: One end of the junction does not line up with germline, which may come from a read error. The chain couples TRBV12-3 or TRBV12-4 to TRBJ2-3, with 10 bases aligning to TRBD2. The CDR3 covers 15 residues. CDR3 protein: CASSLAGALRDTQYF. The CDR3 region has the DNA TGTGCCAGCAGTCTAGCGGGAGCTCTTCGAGATACGCAGTATTTT.

This chain links TRBV12-3 or TRBV12-4 with TRBJ1-5; D unresolved. CDR3 length equals 15 residues. Trimming took 3 bases from V and 1 from J, leaving 10 bases between them. The CDR3 nucleotides are TGTGCCAGCAGTTTGTCCGGAGAGAGCAATCAGCCCCAGCATTTT. Protein sequence: CASSLSGESNQPQHF.

The chain couples TRBV24-1 to TRBJ2-2, with D perhaps matching TRBD2 (6 bases). V lost 5 bases and J 7 bases, leaving 13 bases between the germline ends. Germline V CDR1 and CDR2: KGHDR, SFDVKD. The CDR3 runs 14 residues. CDR3 DNA sequence: TGTGCCACCAGTGCCACACCCGGGAGCGGGGAGCTGTTTTTT. Translated: CATSATPGSGELFF.

This rearrangement joins TRBV21-1 to TRBJ1-5; the table calls TRBD1, which could not be checked here. TRBV21-1 is a pseudogene. The CDR3 contains 16 residues. This CDR3 is CASISSEQGGNQPQHF. Written as DNA, the CDR3 is TGTGCCAGCATCTCCTCCGAACAGGGGGGCAATCAGCCCCAGCATTTT.

There are a few counts of this clonotype. V gene TRBV20-1 combines with J gene TRBJ2-1, with 8 bases identical to TRBD2. The germline CDR1 and CDR2 sequences are DFQATT and SNEGSKA (reference sequence). The CDR3 contains 14 residues. V shed 2 bases and J 4 bases; nucleotides not matched to a gene: 4. DNA for the CDR3: TGCAGTGCTAGATTGTCGGGAGGGTACAATGAGCAGTTCTTC. It specifies CSARLSGGYNEQFF.

This clonotype was counted only a few times. The chain couples TRBV6-2 or TRBV6-3 to TRBJ2-1; possibly TRBD1 for D (5 bases). V gave up 7 bases and J gave up 5 bases, with 21 bases separating them. This CDR3 spans 16 amino acids. Germline-derived CDR1 and CDR2 are MNHEY and SVGEGT. The DNA for the CDR3 is TGTGCCAGCACCCCCTCGCACAGGCGTATCCACAATGAGCAGTTCTTC. Translated: CASTPSHRRIHNEQFF.

The rearrangement links TRBV11-2 to TRBJ2-3; D is uncertain. V lost 3 bases and J 0 bases, leaving 16 bases between the germline ends. The germline V gene encodes CDR1 SGHAT and CDR2 FQNNGV. This CDR3 contains 17 residues. The CDR3 region is CASSFNSAGQSTDTQYF. Written as DNA, the CDR3 is TGTGCCAGCAGCTTTAACAGCGCCGGTCAGAGCACAGATACGCAGTATTTT.

The sample holds a few counts of this clonotype. The chain carries TRBV28 and TRBJ1-2; TRBD1 agrees at 9 bases. J was trimmed by 4 bases and V by 4 bases; bases with no gene match: 4. The germline V gene encodes CDR1 MDHEN and CDR2 SYDVKM. This CDR3 region has 14 residues. For the CDR3, the DNA is TGTGCCAGCAGTTCCTCGGACAGGGGCTATGGCTACACCTTC. This translates into CASSSSDRGYGYTF.

There are a few counts of this clonotype. CDR3 DNA sequence: TGTGCCAGCAGTTTGCCACTCAATCAGCCCCAGCATTTT. This codes for CASSLPLNQPQHF. This chain uses TRBV12-3 or TRBV12-4 with TRBJ1-5; no definite D call. The V and J ends lost 3 bases and 3 bases respectively, with 6 bases between them. The CDR3 is 13 amino acids.

A few counts support this clonotype. This chain's CDR3 is CASGDTIYNEQFF. CDR3 bases: TGTGCCAGTGGGGACACGATCTACAATGAGCAGTTCTTC. The chain recombines TRBV19 with TRBJ2-1, with D possibly TRBD1 on 6 matching bases. The CDR3 has 13 residues. From germline, CDR1 is LNHDA and CDR2 SQIVND (reference sequence). V was pared by 8 bases and J by 3 bases, with 11 bases between.

The chain employs TRBV20-1 and TRBJ2-7; the match to TRBD2 covers 7 bases. V lost 3 bases to trimming and J lost 4 bases; unmatched junction nucleotides: 6. The CDR3 spans 13 residues. CDR1 and CDR2 from the germline V gene are DFQATT and SNEGSKA (reference sequence). CDR3 residues: CSARGLAEYEQYF. CDR3 DNA sequence: TGCAGTGCTAGGGGCCTAGCGGAGTACGAGCAGTACTTC.

This clonotype has only a few counts. The V gene is TRBV27, the J gene TRBJ1-1; no reliable D call. The germline CDR1 and CDR2 sequences are MNHEY and SMNVEV (reference sequence). Trimming pared 0 bases from V and 9 bases from J, leaving 14 bases between. The CDR3 runs 14 residues. In DNA form, the CDR3 reads TGTGCCAGCAGTTTATCGGCCCCAGGTTTTCAAGCTTTCTTT. This encodes CASSLSAPGFQAFF.

This clonotype was counted once. The chain recombines TRBV12-2 with TRBJ2-7; the table's D gene call, TRBD2, was not cross checked with the DNA. TRBV12-2 is designated a pseudogene. The CDR3 has 19 amino acids. The CDR3 bases are TGTGCAAGTCGCCCCCGGGGGGCTAGCGGGAGTCCATTATTCTACGAGCAGTACTTC. This gives the protein CASRPRGASGSPLFYEQYF.

This chain uses TRBV11-2 with TRBJ2-4, with D possibly TRBD2 on 6 matching bases. Trimming removed 7 bases from V and 0 bases from J, with 13 bases in between. The V gene's germline CDR1 is SGHAT and CDR2 FQNNGV. This CDR3 region has 15 residues. The CDR3 sequence: CASTPFGGAKNIQYF. The CDR3 region has the DNA TGTGCCAGCACCCCGTTCGGGGGAGCCAAAAACATTCAGTACTTC.